Listed below are T cell receptor beta chains from one sample, sequenced in a study of graft-versus-host responses after intestinal transplantation. Using immunoSEQ multiplex PCR, the repertoire was profiled, and TCRdb retains in-frame clones only, with some absent. Of more than 60,000 clones in the sample, about nine tenths were seen once. Their antigens are not known. The sequenced sample was unstimulated CD8+ T cells sorted from spleen or lymph node cells, obtained before intestinal transplant. Source of these receptors: a human donor who received an intestinal transplant. The CDR3 runs from the conserved cysteine through the conserved F or W. D genes are given only for firm matches. Expanded clones are given a class, and other clones once, few, many or no size at all.

CDR3 DNA: TGTGCCAGCAGCTTAGGTGGCGGCTATGGCTACACCTTC
CDR3 protein: CASSLGGGYGYTF
J gene: TRBJ1-2
D gene: NA
clone size: few
V gene: TRBV5-6

CDR3 DNA: TGCAGTGCTAGACTCCCAGATACGCAGTATTTT
CDR3 protein: CSARLPDTQYF
J gene: TRBJ2-3
D gene: NA
clone size: NA
V gene: TRBV20-1

CDR3 DNA: TGCGCCAGCAGCCTTCGGGGAGGGTCCAACACTGAAGCTTTCTTT
CDR3 protein: CASSLRGGSNTEAFF
J gene: TRBJ1-1
D gene: NA
clone size: NA
V gene: TRBV5-1

CDR3 DNA: TGTGCCAGCAGTGACGGACAGGGGGCCTACTTGAACACTGAAGCTTTCTTT
CDR3 protein: CASSDGQGAYLNTEAFF
J gene: TRBJ1-1
D gene: TRBD1
clone size: once
V gene: TRBV6-1

CDR3 DNA: TGTGCCAGTAGTATAGGGGCCAAAGAAGCTTTCTTT
CDR3 protein: CASSIGAKEAFF
J gene: TRBJ1-1
D gene: NA
clone size: once
V gene: TRBV19

CDR3 DNA: TGCGCCAGCAGCCAAGGCGGTACGAACACCGGGGAGCTGTTTTTT
CDR3 protein: CASSQGGTNTGELFF
J gene: TRBJ2-2
D gene: NA
clone size: NA
V gene: TRBV4-1

CDR3 DNA: TGCAGCGTTTTAACAGGGGAATCCTACGAGCAGTACTTC
CDR3 protein: CSVLTGESYEQYF
J gene: TRBJ2-7
D gene: TRBD1
clone size: NA
V gene: TRBV29-1

CDR3 DNA: TGTGCCAGCAGCCAGACCCTAGCGGGCTCACCCCTCCACTTT
CDR3 protein: CASSQTLAGSPLHF
J gene: TRBJ1-6
D gene: NA
clone size: once
V gene: TRBV7-6

CDR3 DNA: TGTGCCAGCAGGGGAGGTGGGGGCACTGAAGCTTTCTTT
CDR3 protein: CASRGGGGTEAFF
J gene: TRBJ1-1
D gene: NA
clone size: NA
V gene: TRBV9

CDR3 DNA: TGTGCCAGCAGCTGGGCGGGGGGCGAGCAGTACTTC
CDR3 protein: CASSWAGGEQYF
J gene: TRBJ2-7
D gene: TRBD2
clone size: few
V gene: TRBV5-6

CDR3 DNA: TGTGCCAGCAGCTTCAGTGCGGCCGCAACCTACGAGCAGTACTTC
CDR3 protein: CASSFSAAATYEQYF
J gene: TRBJ2-7
D gene: NA
clone size: NA
V gene: TRBV11-2

CDR3 DNA: TGTGCCAGCAGCGTAGGGCAGGCCGCCTACGAGCAGTACTTC
CDR3 protein: CASSVGQAAYEQYF
J gene: TRBJ2-7
D gene: NA
clone size: few
V gene: TRBV9

CDR3 DNA: TGTGCCAGCAGCTTAAGACTAGCTCCCCACGAGCAGTACTTC
CDR3 protein: CASSLRLAPHEQYF
J gene: TRBJ2-7
D gene: TRBD2
clone size: NA
V gene: TRBV9

CDR3 DNA: TGTGCCAGCAGCTTAGACCCCGCCGGCTCCTACGAGCAGTACTTC
CDR3 protein: CASSLDPAGSYEQYF
J gene: TRBJ2-7
D gene: NA
clone size: NA
V gene: TRBV7-8

CDR3 DNA: TGTGCCAGCAGCGATCCGACTAGCGGGGTTCCCACAGATACGCAGTATTTT
CDR3 protein: CASSDPTSGVPTDTQYF
J gene: TRBJ2-3
D gene: TRBD2
clone size: NA
V gene: TRBV2

CDR3 DNA: TGCGCCAGCGCTTCCGGGACAGGCAAGATCAGCTATGGCTACACCTTC
CDR3 protein: CASASGTGKISYGYTF
J gene: TRBJ1-2
D gene: TRBD1
clone size: NA
V gene: TRBV5-1

CDR3 DNA: TGTGCCAGCAGCTTGGGGGGGGGCTTTGCACCGAACCGGACTGAAGCTTTCTTT
CDR3 protein: CASSLGGGFAPNRTEAFF
J gene: TRBJ1-1
D gene: NA
clone size: NA
V gene: TRBV7-6

CDR3 DNA: TGTGCCAGCGCAGAAAGCTCCTACAATGAGCAGTTCTTC
CDR3 protein: CASAESSYNEQFF
J gene: TRBJ2-1
D gene: NA
clone size: NA
V gene: TRBV19

CDR3 DNA: TGTGCCAGCAGCCCTTCCCTCACAGATACGCAGTATTTT
CDR3 protein: CASSPSLTDTQYF
J gene: TRBJ2-3
D gene: NA
clone size: NA
V gene: TRBV7-9

CDR3 DNA: TGTGCCAGCGGCCTCGGGAACGAGCAGTACTTC
CDR3 protein: CASGLGNEQYF
J gene: TRBJ2-7
D gene: NA
clone size: few
V gene: TRBV7-3

CDR3 DNA: TGCAGCGTCCCCACGCCCACAGGGGGTGAGGGCGGGGAGCTGTTTTTT
CDR3 protein: CSVPTPTGGEGGELFF
J gene: TRBJ2-2
D gene: TRBD1
clone size: NA
V gene: TRBV29-1

CDR3 DNA: TGTGCCAGCAGCTTAGTTATCCACCAAGAGACCCAGTACTTC
CDR3 protein: CASSLVIHQETQYF
J gene: TRBJ2-5
D gene: NA
clone size: NA
V gene: TRBV13